These 30 T cell receptor beta chains share one sample of origin, sequenced in a study of blood T cell repertoires in COVID-19. Assay used: immunoSEQ multiplex PCR; TCRdb lists only in-frame clones, some missing. This table has hundreds of thousands of clones, under 90% appearing once. The source material was PBMCs or T cells enriched from blood (not recorded which). These receptors all come from a woman in her sixties who had recovered from COVID-19.

The table lists this clone with a few counts. This sequence joins TRBV12-3 or TRBV12-4 and TRBJ1-1; 7 bases are a match to TRBD1. The trim removed 4 bases at V and 10 bases at J, leaving 9 bases unmatched. The CDR3 is 13 residues long. This CDR3 reads CASSSNRGRVAFF. CDR3 bases: TGTGCCAGCAGTTCCAACAGGGGCAGGGTAGCTTTCTTT.

A single count supports this clone. J is TRBJ2-3 and V is TRBV6-1, with 9 bases matching TRBD1. The CDR3 loop spans 15 amino acids. In germline, CDR1 is MNHNS, CDR2 SASEGT. After removal of 6 bases from V and 3 bases from J, the junction contained 7 bases not matched to a gene. This CDR3 reads CASRRQGGWTDTQYF. In nucleotides, the CDR3 is TGTGCCAGCAGGCGACAGGGGGGTTGGACAGATACGCAGTATTTT.

The J gene is TRBJ1-1, the V gene TRBV6-2 or TRBV6-3; D not certain. Germline V gives CDR1 MNHEY, CDR2 SVGEGT. V lost 5 bases and J 3 bases, leaving 7 bases between the germline ends. The CDR3 runs 12 residues. The CDR3 protein is CASSQQDTEAFF. The CDR3 coding sequence is TGTGCCAGCAGTCAGCAGGACACTGAAGCTTTCTTT.

The chain carries TRBV7-8 and TRBJ2-6, with a weak D call TRBD1 (6 bases). Germline CDR1 SGHVS, CDR2 FQNEAQ. V was cut by 3 bases and J by 4 bases, with 13 bases left in between. This CDR3 is built from 16 residues. The CDR3 bases are TGTGCCAGCAGCTTCCTCAGGGGTCGCGGGGCCAACGTCCTGACTTTC. Its translation is CASSFLRGRGANVLTF.

This clone was recorded a few times. The V call is TRBV7-2, the J call TRBJ2-3; possible D gene TRBD2, 7 bases. The V gene's germline CDR1 is SGHTA and CDR2 FQGNSA. The CDR3 is 16 residues long. The germline V and J ends were trimmed by 2 bases and 2 bases, with 14 bases remaining between them. The CDR3 DNA reads as TGTGCCAGCAGCTTACAGGGGACTAACCCCACAGATACGCAGTATTTT. It specifies CASSLQGTNPTDTQYF.

This clone was counted a single time. The CDR3 nucleotides are TGTGCCACCAGCAGAGAAAGCGGGGGCGGACCATACGAGCAGTACTTC. Amino acid sequence: CATSRESGGGPYEQYF. The chain links TRBV15 to TRBJ2-7; 8 bases map to TRBD2. V trimming: 0 bases; J trimming: 4 bases; junction bases outside the gene matches: 8. In germline, CDR1 is LNHNV, CDR2 YYDKDF (reference sequence). This CDR3 has 16 amino acids.

In its sample, this clone was seen a few times. The J gene is TRBJ1-5, the V gene TRBV12-5, with a possible D match to TRBD1 (6 bases). Germline V gene lookup returns CDR1 LGHNT and CDR2 FRNRAP. The ends were cut back, 3 bases at V and 7 bases at J, with 13 bases in the middle. The CDR3 has 14 residues. CDR3 amino acids: CASGFGRGSQPQHF. The CDR3 bases are TGTGCTAGTGGTTTTGGGAGGGGGAGCCAGCCCCAGCATTTT.

The V gene is TRBV28, the J gene TRBJ1-4; no clear D gene. V was pared by 1 base and J by 0 bases, with 6 bases between. This CDR3 region has 15 residues. In germline, CDR1 is MDHEN, CDR2 SYDVKM. This CDR3 is CASSLSVATNEKLFF. CDR3 coding DNA: TGTGCCAGCAGTTTATCAGTCGCAACTAATGAAAAACTGTTTTTT.

The V call is TRBV7-2, the J call TRBJ2-3; 11 nucleotides line up with TRBD2. The germline V gene encodes CDR1 SGHTA and CDR2 FQGNSA. J lost 6 bases, V lost 7 bases, and 12 bases had no gene match. This CDR3 contains 16 residues. CDR3 bases: TGTGCCAGCACCCCCGAGCCCCTAGCGGGGGGTGATACGCAGTATTTT. Translating it yields CASTPEPLAGGDTQYF.

The V gene is TRBV2, the J gene TRBJ1-5; TRBD1 might be the D (5 bases). Germline values: CDR1 SNHLY, CDR2 FYNNEI. The length of the CDR3 is 15 residues. V was clipped by 8 bases and J by 1 base, with 15 bases between them. CDR3 amino acids: CASRRGGVSNQPQHF. For the CDR3, the DNA is TGTGCCAGCCGTAGAGGAGGGGTGAGCAATCAGCCCCAGCATTTT. Full variable domain (remainder filled in from reference TRBV2 and TRBJ1-5): EPEVTQTPSHQVTQMGQEVILRCVPISNHLYFYWYRQILGQKVEFLVSFYNNEISEKSEIFDDQFSVERPDGSNFTLKIRSTKLEDSAMYFCASRRGGVSNQPQHFGDGTRLSIL.

V and J are TRBV5-1 and TRBJ2-2; the match to TRBD1 covers 7 bases. V shed 4 bases, J shed 5 bases, and the junction held 8 bases outside the gene matches. The germline gives CDR1 SGHRS, CDR2 YFSETQ. The CDR3 has 15 residues. Here the CDR3 reads CASSPTDRATGELFF. CDR3 bases: TGCGCCAGCAGCCCTACCGACAGGGCGACCGGGGAGCTGTTTTTT.

Comment on this clone: Other DNA sequences in this sample translate to the same CDR3. The CDR3 sequence is CSASRLAGSYEQYF. The CDR3 bases are TGCAGTGCTAGTAGACTAGCGGGAAGCTACGAGCAGTACTTC. The rearrangement links TRBV20-1 to TRBJ2-7, with 11 bases identical to TRBD2. Looked up from germline, CDR1 is DFQATT and CDR2 is SNEGSKA (reference sequence). The CDR3 runs 14 residues. V shed 3 bases and J 3 bases; nucleotides not matched to a gene: 4.

This chain connects TRBV6-2 or TRBV6-3 to TRBJ1-1; D uncertain. Germline V lookup: CDR1 MNHEY, CDR2 SVGEGT. The V end was cut by 5 bases, the J end by 3 bases, with 10 bases between. The CDR3 runs to 13 residues. Here the CDR3 reads CASSPGLYTEAFF. Here the CDR3 DNA reads TGTGCCAGCAGTCCCGGTTTGTACACTGAAGCTTTCTTT.

The rearrangement joins TRBV12-5 to TRBJ1-2; 9 positions agree with TRBD1. V was clipped by 3 bases and J by 8 bases; unmatched bases: 10. Per the germline V gene, CDR1 is LGHNT and CDR2 is FRNRAP. The CDR3 totals 15 residues. Here the CDR3 DNA reads TGTGCTAGTGGTTTTTTCCGGGGACAGGGCGGGGGCTACACCTTC. Translation: CASGFFRGQGGGYTF.

V and J are TRBV7-8 and TRBJ1-5, with D possibly being TRBD1 (6 bases). This CDR3 region has 18 residues. Trimming left V 1 base short and J 6 bases short, with 22 bases between. Germline V gene lookup returns CDR1 SGHVS and CDR2 FQNEAQ. In DNA form, the CDR3 reads TGTGCCAGCAGCTTAGGTAGTGGCGGCAGGGGAATGAGTCAGCCCCAGCATTTT. Its translation: CASSLGSGGRGMSQPQHF. Complete variable domain (other parts from reference TRBV7-8 and TRBJ1-5): GAGVSQSPRYKVAKRGQDVALRCDPISGHVSLFWYQQALGQGPEFLTYFQNEAQLDKSGLPSDRFFAERPEGSVSTLKIQRTQQEDSAVYLCASSLGSGGRGMSQPQHFGDGTRLSIL.

V gene TRBV7-6 combines with J gene TRBJ2-1; 8 bases are a match to TRBD2. The CDR3 is 15 amino acids. V shed 1 base and J 6 bases; nucleotides not matched to a gene: 5. CDR1 and CDR2 (germline): SGHVS, FNYEAQ. As DNA, the CDR3 is TGTGCCAGCAGCTTAGGGGCGGGGGGAGCCAATGAGCAGTTCTTC. Its translation: CASSLGAGGANEQFF. Full variable domain (missing parts from reference TRBV7-6 and TRBJ2-1): GAGVSQSPRYKVTKRGQDVALRCDPISGHVSLYWYRQALGQGPEFLTYFNYEAQQDKSGLPNDRFSAERPEGSISTLTIQRTEQRDSAMYRCASSLGAGGANEQFFGPGTRLTVL.

This clone was picked up a small number of times. CDR3 nucleotide sequence: TGTGCCAGCAGCGCGGGACTAGCGGGCTTGAGCACAGATACGCAGTATTTT. It codes for CASSAGLAGLSTDTQYF. The chain carries TRBV5-4 and TRBJ2-3; 12 nucleotides line up with TRBD2. Germline V lookup: CDR1 SGHNT, CDR2 YYREEE (reference sequence). The V and J ends lost 4 bases and 0 bases, in that order; junction bases with no gene match: 6. The CDR3 consists of 17 residues.

The rearrangement joins TRBV10-1 to TRBJ2-1, with TRBD2 matching over 9 bases. The CDR3 covers 18 residues. Trimming removed 0 bases from V and 3 bases from J; junction bases left unmatched: 9. Per the germline V gene, CDR1 is WNHNN and CDR2 is SYGVQD (reference sequence). The CDR3 loop is CASSESRSPSGVYNEQFF. CDR3 nucleotide sequence: TGCGCCAGCAGTGAGTCGAGGTCCCCTAGCGGGGTCTACAATGAGCAGTTCTTC.

This chain uses TRBV19 with TRBJ1-5; TRBD1 matches at 9 bases. This CDR3 is built from 16 residues. Per the germline V gene, CDR1 is LNHDA and CDR2 is SQIVND (reference sequence). The V segment lost 4 bases and the J segment 6 bases; nucleotides outside the gene matches: 10. In DNA, the CDR3 is TGTGCCAGTAGTAGCCTCTACAGGGGACAGGGTCAGCCCCAGCATTTT. It codes for CASSSLYRGQGQPQHF.

J is TRBJ1-2 and V is TRBV30, with D perhaps matching TRBD1 (6 bases). Germline V gene sequence: CDR1 GTSNPN, CDR2 SVGIG (reference sequence). This CDR3 has 14 residues. V lost 3 bases to trimming and J lost 4 bases, with 15 bases between them. The CDR3 nucleotides read TGTGCCTGGAGCCTACCGGGACATAGCTATGGCTACACCTTC. It translates to CAWSLPGHSYGYTF. The full variable domain, completed using reference TRBV30 and TRBJ1-2, is SQTIHQWPATLVQPVGSPLSLECTVEGTSNPNLYWYRQAAGRGLQLLFYSVGIGQISSEVPQNLSASRPQDRQFILSSKKLLLSDSGFYLCAWSLPGHSYGYTFGSGTRLTVV.

The rearrangement links TRBV3-1 (or the pseudogene TRBV3-2) to TRBJ2-3; 8 nucleotides line up with TRBD2. The V segment lost 0 bases and the J segment 5 bases; nucleotides outside the gene matches: 7. The CDR3 is made up of 16 amino acids. Germline V gene sequence: CDR1 LGHDT, CDR2 YNNKEL (reference sequence). CDR3 loop: CASSQDRGGRGDTQYF. As DNA, the CDR3 is TGTGCCAGCAGCCAAGATCGGGGGGGCCGGGGAGATACGCAGTATTTT.

The chain recombines TRBV9 with TRBJ1-1; possible D gene TRBD1, 5 bases. Per germline, CDR1 SGDLS and CDR2 YYNGEE. The CDR3 covers 14 residues. The V end lost 4 bases, the J end lost 1 base, and 11 bases lay between the germline ends. CDR3: CASSPSTGNTEAFF. In DNA, the CDR3 is TGTGCCAGCAGCCCATCCACAGGGAACACTGAAGCTTTCTTT.

This clone was seen just once. The rearrangement links TRBV6-5 to TRBJ2-7, with D unresolved. The V gene's germline CDR1 is MNHEY and CDR2 SVGAGI. The germline V and J ends were trimmed by 6 bases and 3 bases, with 3 bases remaining between them. The CDR3 sequence is 10 residues long. CDR3 in amino acids: CASSNYEQYF. CDR3 bases: TGTGCCAGCAGCAACTACGAGCAGTACTTC.

This clone was seen only once. CDR3 bases: TGTGCCAGCGTCTGGGGGGGGACTGAAGCTTTCTTT. It yields the protein CASVWGGTEAFF. This chain uses TRBV12-3 or TRBV12-4 with TRBJ1-1, with D possibly being TRBD1 (5 bases). V shed 8 bases and J shed 5 bases, with 12 bases lying between them. The CDR3 sequence is 12 residues long.

The chain couples TRBV19 to TRBJ2-7; D might be TRBD2 (6 bases). The V and J ends lost 6 bases and 5 bases respectively, with 11 bases between them. The CDR3 runs to 12 residues. Germline values: CDR1 LNHDA, CDR2 SQIVND (reference sequence). In nucleotides, the CDR3 is TGTGCCAGTAGCCCTACGGGAGACGAGCAGTACTTC. Translation: CASSPTGDEQYF.

This clone was counted a single time. The chain links TRBV7-9 to TRBJ1-1; D may be TRBD1 (5 bases). The CDR3 has 15 residues. In germline, CDR1 is SEHNR, CDR2 FQNEAQ (reference sequence). Trimming shortened V by 5 bases and J by 7 bases, and 20 bases separated the two germline ends. The CDR3, as DNA: TGTGCCAGCAGCGTTCAGGGCCACCGAACAATTGAAGCTTTCTTT. Translated: CASSVQGHRTIEAFF.

The J gene is TRBJ1-1, the V gene TRBV10-3, with unresolved D. Per the germline V gene, CDR1 is ENHRY and CDR2 is SYGVKD. Trimming stripped 2 bases from V and 7 bases from J, with 8 bases between. The CDR3 contains 12 residues. Here the CDR3 reads CAISELGVEAFF. The CDR3 DNA sequence: TGTGCCATCAGTGAGCTCGGGGTTGAAGCTTTCTTT.

The chain employs TRBV6-5 and TRBJ2-3; 10 bases agree with TRBD2. From germline, CDR1 is MNHEY and CDR2 SVGAGI. This CDR3 spans 15 amino acids. V gave up 5 bases and J gave up 2 bases; unmatched junction bases: 4. CDR3 sequence: CASSLAGETTDTQYF. The CDR3 DNA reads TGTGCCAGCAGTCTAGCGGGAGAAACCACAGATACGCAGTATTTT.

The DNA of the CDR3 is TGTGCCAGCAGCTCACGGACAGGGGGCGGAAACATTCAGTACTTC. Encoded protein: CASSSRTGGGNIQYF. V and J are TRBV6-1 and TRBJ2-4; 11 bases agree with TRBD1. Germline-derived CDR1 and CDR2 are MNHNS and SASEGT. J was trimmed by 6 bases and V by 6 bases; bases with no gene match: 7. This CDR3 comprises 15 residues.

This clone was seen just once. V and J are TRBV4-3 and TRBJ1-2; D is uncertain. Per the germline V gene, CDR1 is LGHNA and CDR2 is YSLEER. V was clipped by 0 bases and J by 7 bases, with 21 bases between them. The CDR3 has 17 amino acids. CDR3 in DNA: TGCGCCAGCAGCCAAGACCTAGCAAATTGGGGTCGTTTTGGCTACACCTTC. Protein: CASSQDLANWGRFGYTF.